The table lists the clone carrying this TCR beta chain with a few counts. V lost 8 bases to trimming and J lost 2 bases, with 9 bases between them. Germline V gene sequence: CDR1 MDHEN, CDR2 SYDVKM. CDR3 size: 12 residues. The data were taken from a study of shared clonotypes between healthy human individuals. Investigators spread the genomic DNA of each subset evenly over several immunoSEQ plates. The table came from immunoSEQ multiplex PCR; TCRdb's copy has only in-frame clones and leaves some out. The table lists 450,000 to 500,000 clones, around 79% of them singletons. Sequencing input: PBMCs. The chain couples TRBV28 to TRBJ1-2; D not resolved. This clonotype was obtained from a woman in her forties in good health. Some clones in this sample may be carry-over from other donors' samples. Here the CDR3 reads CASRPGNYGYTF. The DNA of the CDR3 is TGTGCCAGCCGCCCCGGGAACTATGGCTACACCTTC.